This is a list of T cell receptor beta chains from one sample in a study of Ad26.COV2.S vaccination and SARS-CoV-2 variants. Using immunoSEQ multiplex PCR, the repertoire was profiled, and TCRdb retains in-frame clones only, with some absent. The sample lists fewer than 800,000 clones, roughly nine tenths occurring once. Here the sequenced sample was peripheral blood, taken in a trial of Ad26.COV2.S vaccine versus placebo. The receptors were gathered from a person aged 18-60 years who received the Ad26.COV2.S COVID-19 vaccine or a placebo. The conserved cysteine and the conserved F or W are not part of the CDR3 here.

j_call: TRBJ2-2; v_call: TRBV11-3; cdr3_aa: ASSLYGDGGGELF
j_call: TRBJ1-2; v_call: TRBV4-2; cdr3_aa: ASSQGTGVDYGYT
j_call: TRBJ1-5; v_call: TRBV5-6; cdr3_aa: ASSDRTFRGHGPQH
j_call: TRBJ2-5; v_call: TRBV5-1; cdr3_aa: ASSFSGGALETQY
j_call: TRBJ2-1; v_call: TRBV25-1; cdr3_aa: ASSIPGLAGAYNEQF
j_call: TRBJ2-3; v_call: TRBV5-6; cdr3_aa: ASSFGGPSTDTQY
j_call: TRBJ1-5; v_call: TRBV3-1/TRBV3-2; cdr3_aa: ASSQGTGSPQPQH
j_call: TRBJ2-2; v_call: TRBV5-1; cdr3_aa: ASSPSTPGTGELF
j_call: TRBJ1-1; v_call: TRBV7-2; cdr3_aa: ASSLAFVPEAF
j_call: TRBJ2-7; v_call: TRBV27; cdr3_aa: ASNPLPGANYEQY
j_call: TRBJ1-1; v_call: TRBV10-2; cdr3_aa: ASSGTGMSTEAF
j_call: TRBJ1-1; v_call: TRBV6-2/TRBV6-3; cdr3_aa: ASSYPDRVNTEAF
j_call: TRBJ2-1; v_call: TRBV11-3; cdr3_aa: ASSLELAGGYNEQF
j_call: TRBJ2-7; v_call: TRBV19; cdr3_aa: ASSPNDNYEQY
j_call: TRBJ2-3; v_call: TRBV9; cdr3_aa: ASSVEGDTQY
j_call: TRBJ1-5; v_call: TRBV7-2; cdr3_aa: ASSLEDFKAQH
j_call: TRBJ2-6; v_call: TRBV29-1; cdr3_aa: SVGPSSGANVLT
j_call: TRBJ2-1; v_call: TRBV6-5; cdr3_aa: ASRDTSSEQF
j_call: TRBJ2-1; v_call: TRBV4-2; cdr3_aa: ASSQDLGAEQF
j_call: TRBJ2-7; v_call: TRBV12-3/TRBV12-4; cdr3_aa: ASSLGYEQY
j_call: TRBJ2-7; v_call: TRBV27; cdr3_aa: ASSLETGPTYEQY
j_call: TRBJ2-3; v_call: TRBV7-3; cdr3_aa: ASSPSRGSDTQY
j_call: TRBJ1-6; v_call: TRBV6-1; cdr3_aa: ASSDRSTRYNSPLH
j_call: TRBJ2-7; v_call: TRBV19; cdr3_aa: ASSIGRGIYEQY
j_call: TRBJ1-3; v_call: TRBV7-8; cdr3_aa: ASSWFSGNTIY
j_call: TRBJ1-1; v_call: TRBV19; cdr3_aa: ASTWGQNTEAF
j_call: TRBJ2-3; v_call: TRBV5-4; cdr3_aa: ASNPGRGNTDTQY
j_call: TRBJ2-1; v_call: TRBV19; cdr3_aa: ASSGGTPYNEQF
j_call: TRBJ2-1; v_call: TRBV10-3; cdr3_aa: AISESQSYNEQF
j_call: TRBJ2-1; v_call: TRBV6-5; cdr3_aa: ASSYLSGGPRNEQF
j_call: TRBJ2-6; v_call: TRBV2; cdr3_aa: ASSWDRGSGANVLT
j_call: TRBJ1-1; v_call: TRBV4-3; cdr3_aa: ASSQEPSSHTEAF
j_call: TRBJ1-2; v_call: TRBV12-3/TRBV12-4; cdr3_aa: ASIQTGQRGYT
j_call: TRBJ2-2; v_call: TRBV11-2; cdr3_aa: ASNPGRGIAGELF
j_call: TRBJ1-5; v_call: TRBV19; cdr3_aa: ASSIDLGSNQPQH
j_call: TRBJ1-2; v_call: TRBV2; cdr3_aa: ASRDRARPDT
j_call: TRBJ1-2; v_call: TRBV30; cdr3_aa: AWRLRGRYGYT
j_call: TRBJ2-1; v_call: TRBV19; cdr3_aa: ASSPGLVNNEQF
j_call: TRBJ2-7; v_call: TRBV5-1; cdr3_aa: ASSLAGTAFYEQY
j_call: TRBJ2-5; v_call: TRBV29-1; cdr3_aa: SVDWWASGLKTQY
j_call: TRBJ1-1; v_call: TRBV10-3; cdr3_aa: AISDGGAGTEAF
j_call: TRBJ1-2; v_call: TRBV2; cdr3_aa: ASSGHGTGLVYGYT
j_call: TRBJ1-1; v_call: TRBV19; cdr3_aa: ASSADRDTEAF
j_call: TRBJ1-5; v_call: TRBV7-2; cdr3_aa: ASSLFPDSNQPQH
j_call: TRBJ1-6; v_call: TRBV7-2; cdr3_aa: ASSRVGSPLH
j_call: TRBJ2-2; v_call: TRBV5-1; cdr3_aa: ASSPGQTGELF
j_call: TRBJ2-7; v_call: TRBV6-5; cdr3_aa: ASSGDSLYEQY
j_call: TRBJ1-5; v_call: TRBV7-9; cdr3_aa: ASSPDNSNQPQH
j_call: TRBJ1-5; v_call: TRBV19; cdr3_aa: ASSIVGEDRSNQPQH
j_call: TRBJ1-2; v_call: TRBV9; cdr3_aa: ASSKTGGSPSGYT
j_call: TRBJ2-1; v_call: TRBV29-1; cdr3_aa: SQLQRGEQF
j_call: TRBJ2-2; v_call: TRBV3-1/TRBV3-2; cdr3_aa: ASSPRLGGELF
j_call: TRBJ1-4; v_call: TRBV6-1; cdr3_aa: ASSETVATNEKLF
j_call: TRBJ2-7; v_call: TRBV27; cdr3_aa: ASSLSGHEIYEQY
j_call: TRBJ2-5; v_call: TRBV7-6; cdr3_aa: ASSVAAGQETQY
j_call: TRBJ2-5; v_call: TRBV7-6; cdr3_aa: ASSLTSGSGETQY
j_call: TRBJ2-1; v_call: TRBV11-3; cdr3_aa: ASSLDSDPSWEQF
j_call: TRBJ1-5; v_call: TRBV6-2/TRBV6-3; cdr3_aa: ASSRTDSNQPQH
j_call: TRBJ2-3; v_call: TRBV5-1; cdr3_aa: ASSLEPSSTDTQY